This T cell receptor (beta chain) was retrieved from a study of human T cells and chemical hapten exposure. Specified time point: healthy volunteer bleed at 6 weeks. Total RNA was isolated from whole blood that had not been fractionated. TCRdb independently ran MiXCR on the RACE reads; one entry per CDR3 protein. The table includes about 65,000 distinct CDR3 sequences, about 5.7% detected once. The CDR3 is 16 amino acids. CDR1 is SEHNR, CDR2 FQNEAQ, per germline (reference sequence). Trimming removed 5 bases from V and 0 bases from J, with 14 bases in between. Many counts were recorded for this clonotype.

The sample comprised whole blood. The receptor was derived from a female donor in good health. Some clones in this sample may be carry-over from other donors' samples. The genes are TRBV7-9 and TRBJ2-1, with D possibly being TRBD2 (5 bases). The CDR3 reads CASSDPDWSSYNEQFF. In DNA form, the CDR3 reads TGTGCCAGCAGCGATCCGGACTGGAGCTCCTACAATGAGCAGTTCTTC.